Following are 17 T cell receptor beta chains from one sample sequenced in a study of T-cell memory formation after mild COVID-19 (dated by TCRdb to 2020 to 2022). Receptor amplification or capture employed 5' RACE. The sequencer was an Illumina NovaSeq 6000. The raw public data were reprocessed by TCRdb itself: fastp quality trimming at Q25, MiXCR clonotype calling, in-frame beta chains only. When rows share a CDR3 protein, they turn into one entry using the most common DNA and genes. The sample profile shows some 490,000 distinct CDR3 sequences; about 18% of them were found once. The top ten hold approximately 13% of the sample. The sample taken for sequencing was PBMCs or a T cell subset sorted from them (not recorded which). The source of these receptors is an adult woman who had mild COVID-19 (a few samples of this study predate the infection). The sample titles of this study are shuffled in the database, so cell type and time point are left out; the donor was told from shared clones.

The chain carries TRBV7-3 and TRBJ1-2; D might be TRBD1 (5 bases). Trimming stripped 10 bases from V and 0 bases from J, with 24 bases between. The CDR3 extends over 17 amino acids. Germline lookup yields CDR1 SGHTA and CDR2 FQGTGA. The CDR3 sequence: CATGEGTLLASNYGYTF. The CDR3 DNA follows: TGTGCCACTGGGGAGGGGACTCTCCTAGCCTCTAACTATGGCTACACCTTC.

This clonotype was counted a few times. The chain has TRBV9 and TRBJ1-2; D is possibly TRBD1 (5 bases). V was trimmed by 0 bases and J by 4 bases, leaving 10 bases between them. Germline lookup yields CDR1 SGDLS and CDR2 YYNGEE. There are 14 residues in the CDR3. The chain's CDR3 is CASSVERGGYGYTF. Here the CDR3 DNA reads TGTGCCAGCAGCGTAGAGAGGGGCGGCTATGGCTACACCTTC.

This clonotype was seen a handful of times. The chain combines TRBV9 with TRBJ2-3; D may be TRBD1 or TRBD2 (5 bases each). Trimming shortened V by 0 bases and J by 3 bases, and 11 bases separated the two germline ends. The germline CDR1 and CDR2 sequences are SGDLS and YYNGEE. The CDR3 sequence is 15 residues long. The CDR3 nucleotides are TGTGCCAGCAGCGTAGGATGGGGGATGACAGATACGCAGTATTTT. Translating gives CASSVGWGMTDTQYF.

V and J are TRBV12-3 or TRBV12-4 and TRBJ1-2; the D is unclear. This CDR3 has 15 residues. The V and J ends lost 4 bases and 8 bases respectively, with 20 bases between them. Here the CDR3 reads CASSSEFSGMEGYTF. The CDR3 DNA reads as TGTGCCAGCAGTTCCGAATTTTCGGGTATGGAGGGCTACACCTTC.

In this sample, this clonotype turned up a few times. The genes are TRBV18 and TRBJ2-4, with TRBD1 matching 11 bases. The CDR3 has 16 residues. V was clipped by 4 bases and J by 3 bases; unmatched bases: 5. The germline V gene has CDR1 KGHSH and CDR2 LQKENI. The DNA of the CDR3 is TGTGCCAGCTCACTTCGGACAGGGGGCGTCAAAAACATTCAGTACTTC. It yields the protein CASSLRTGGVKNIQYF.

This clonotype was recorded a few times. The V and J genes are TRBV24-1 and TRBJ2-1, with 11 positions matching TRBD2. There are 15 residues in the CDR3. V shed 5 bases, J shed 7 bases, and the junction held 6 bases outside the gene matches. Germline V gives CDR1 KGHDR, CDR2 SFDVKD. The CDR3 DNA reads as TGTGCCACCAGTGGTCTAGCGGGAGGTTCAAATGAGCAGTTCTTC. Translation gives CATSGLAGGSNEQFF.

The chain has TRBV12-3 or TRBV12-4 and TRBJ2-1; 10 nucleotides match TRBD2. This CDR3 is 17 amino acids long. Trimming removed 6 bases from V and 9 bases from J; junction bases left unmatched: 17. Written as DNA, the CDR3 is TGTGCCAGCAGCCTTACCCTCCCAGCGGGAGGGCCGCCTGAGCAGTTCTTC. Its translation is CASSLTLPAGGPPEQFF.

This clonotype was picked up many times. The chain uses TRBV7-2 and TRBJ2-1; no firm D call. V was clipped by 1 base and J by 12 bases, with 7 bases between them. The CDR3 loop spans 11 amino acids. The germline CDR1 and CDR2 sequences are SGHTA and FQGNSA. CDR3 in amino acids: CASSLVNGQFF. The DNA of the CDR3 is TGTGCCAGCAGCTTAGTGAACGGGCAGTTCTTC.

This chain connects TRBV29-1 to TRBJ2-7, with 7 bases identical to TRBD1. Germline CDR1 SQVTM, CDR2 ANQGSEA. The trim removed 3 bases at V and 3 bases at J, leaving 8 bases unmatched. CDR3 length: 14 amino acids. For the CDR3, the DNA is TGCAGCGTTGACTCGGGACAGCCAAACTACGAGCAGTACTTC. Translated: CSVDSGQPNYEQYF.

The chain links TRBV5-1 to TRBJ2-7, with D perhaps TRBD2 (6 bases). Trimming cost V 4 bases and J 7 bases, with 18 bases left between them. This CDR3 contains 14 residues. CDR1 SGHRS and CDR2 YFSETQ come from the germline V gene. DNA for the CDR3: TGCGCCAGCAGCCCGGACTTGCGGGGAGGAGAGCAGTACTTC. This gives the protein CASSPDLRGGEQYF. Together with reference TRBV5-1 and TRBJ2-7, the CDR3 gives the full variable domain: KAGVTQTPRYLIKTRGQQVTLSCSPISGHRSVSWYQQTPGQGLQFLFEYFSETQRNKGNFPGRFSGRQFSNSRSEMNVSTLELGDSALYLCASSPDLRGGEQYFGPGTRLTVT.

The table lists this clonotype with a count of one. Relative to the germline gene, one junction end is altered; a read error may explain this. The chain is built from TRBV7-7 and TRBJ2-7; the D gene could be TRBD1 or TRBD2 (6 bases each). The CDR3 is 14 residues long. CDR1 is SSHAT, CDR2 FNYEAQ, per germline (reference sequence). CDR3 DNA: TGTGCTAGCAGCTTAGTGTCGGGGGCTAGCGAGCAGTACTTC. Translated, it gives CASSLVSGASEQYF.

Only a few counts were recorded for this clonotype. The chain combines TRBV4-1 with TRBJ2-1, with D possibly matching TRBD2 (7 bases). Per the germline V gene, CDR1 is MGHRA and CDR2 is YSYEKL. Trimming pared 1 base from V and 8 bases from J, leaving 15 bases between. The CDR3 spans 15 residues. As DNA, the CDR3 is TGCGCCAGCAGCCAAGTGGGGGGGGCTAGGGATGAGCAGTTCTTC. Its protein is CASSQVGGARDEQFF.

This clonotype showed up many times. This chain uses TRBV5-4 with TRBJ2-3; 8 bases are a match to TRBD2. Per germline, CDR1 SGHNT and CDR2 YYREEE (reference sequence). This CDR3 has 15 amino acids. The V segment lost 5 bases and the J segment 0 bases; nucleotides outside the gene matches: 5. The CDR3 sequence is CASRVGGASTDTQYF. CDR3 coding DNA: TGTGCCAGCAGGGTCGGGGGGGCAAGCACAGATACGCAGTATTTT. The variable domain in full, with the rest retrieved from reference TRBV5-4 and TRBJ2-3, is ETGVTQSPTHLIKTRGQQVTLRCSSQSGHNTVSWYQQALGQGPQFIFQYYREEENGRGNFPPRFSGLQFPNYSSELNVNALELDDSALYLCASRVGGASTDTQYFGPGTRLTVL.

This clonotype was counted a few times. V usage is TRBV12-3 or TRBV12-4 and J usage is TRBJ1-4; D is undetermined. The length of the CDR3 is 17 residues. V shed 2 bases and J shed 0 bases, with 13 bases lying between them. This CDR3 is CASSLSRGKSTNEKLFF. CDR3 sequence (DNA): TGTGCCAGCAGTTTAAGCCGGGGAAAGTCAACTAATGAAAAACTGTTTTTT.

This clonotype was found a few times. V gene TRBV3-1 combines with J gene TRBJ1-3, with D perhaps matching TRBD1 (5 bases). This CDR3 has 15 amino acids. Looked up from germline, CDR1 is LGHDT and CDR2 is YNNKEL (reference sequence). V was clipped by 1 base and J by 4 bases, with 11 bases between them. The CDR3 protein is CASSQGGSAGNTIYF. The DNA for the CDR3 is TGTGCCAGCAGCCAAGGGGGGTCTGCGGGAAACACCATATATTTT.

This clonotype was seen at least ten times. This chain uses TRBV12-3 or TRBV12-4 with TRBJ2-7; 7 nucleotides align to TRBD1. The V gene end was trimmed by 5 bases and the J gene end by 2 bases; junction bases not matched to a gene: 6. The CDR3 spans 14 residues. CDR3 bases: TGTGCCAGCAGTGAGACAGGGTGGACCTACGAGCAGTACTTC. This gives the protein CASSETGWTYEQYF.

CDR3 loop: CASGRSPRGGSYNEQFF. DNA for the CDR3: TGTGCCAGCGGGAGGTCACCCCGGGGCGGCTCCTACAATGAGCAGTTCTTC. This chain connects TRBV5-4 to TRBJ2-1; possibly TRBD2 for D (6 bases). Germline lookup yields CDR1 SGHNT and CDR2 YYREEE (reference sequence). The CDR3 length is 17 residues. Trimming left V 7 bases short and J 0 bases short, with 20 bases between.